This TCR beta chain was retrieved from a study of T cell responses to AZD1222 COVID-19 vaccine. General study findings and limits: Spike-wide coverage was observed for vaccine-associated CD4 TCRs, with dominant responses at 160-218 and 743-854.

Germline V gene sequence: CDR1 SQVTM, CDR2 ANQGSEA. V was pared by 8 bases and J by 7 bases, with 14 bases between. This CDR3 has 12 amino acids. To note about this clone: The target antigen is unknown.

TCRdb keeps only in-frame clones here, not all; method: immunoSEQ multiplex PCR. This table holds under 150,000 clones, nearly 90% found once. This sequence was found in an adult who received the AZD1222 COVID-19 vaccine. This chain links TRBV29-1 with TRBJ2-2, with no clear D. Sequenced here: peripheral blood, sampled 28 days after the second AZD1222 dose. For the CDR3, the DNA is TGCAGCACCGGCGCGATGAACGGGGAGCTGTTTTTT. Translating it yields CSTGAMNGELFF.